This TCR beta chain was identified during a study of response to subunit inactivated influenza vaccine. Study-level results: The study's authors posited that every seasonal influenza vaccination enlists few new T cells.

TCRdb re-called the RT-PCR reads with MiXCR, one entry per CDR3 protein. Among approximately 490,000 distinct CDR3 sequences listed, under 8.5% were seen once. This clonotype appeared many times. What it binds is not known. Trimming left V 5 bases short and J 3 bases short, with 20 bases between. Germline V gene data show CDR1 as SGHAT and CDR2 as FQNNGV. CDR3 size: 17 residues. This chain connects TRBV11-2 to TRBJ2-1; tentative D call: TRBD2 (6 bases). This clonotype was obtained from a man aged 50 to 75 who received an inactivated influenza vaccine. Sequencing was performed on PBMCs from blood, taken approximately 25 months after vaccination. The CDR3 sequence: CASSHLRRRDGYNEQFF. CDR3 nucleotide sequence: TGTGCCAGCAGCCACCTAAGGCGGCGGGACGGCTACAATGAGCAGTTCTTC. The entire variable domain, with the rest obtained from reference TRBV11-2 and TRBJ2-1, is as follows: EAGVAQSPRYKIIEKRQSVAFWCNPISGHATLYWYQQILGQGPKLLIQFQNNGVVDDSQLPKDRFSAERLKGVDSTLKIQPAKLEDSAVYLCASSHLRRRDGYNEQFFGPGTRLTVL.